These 6 T cell receptor beta chains originate from one sample sequenced in a study of TIL therapy for anti-PD-1-resistant metastatic lung cancer. This was the immunoSEQ v3 assay. The table came from immunoSEQ multiplex PCR; TCRdb's copy has only in-frame clones and leaves some out. The sample includes roughly 16,000 clones, more than 75% seen only once; the top ten take roughly 0.86%. Time point meaning: pre-treatment sample, taken before nivolumab and TIL therapy. Sequencing was performed on blood, taken at baseline. The receptors were sampled from a person between 25 and 79 years old with non-small cell lung cancer.

The chain recombines TRBV14 with TRBJ1-3; TRBD1 is a possible D gene (6 bases). The V end was cut by 6 bases, the J end by 0 bases, with 12 bases between. Per the germline V gene, CDR1 is SGHDN and CDR2 is FVKESK. The CDR3 has 15 residues. The CDR3 nucleotides are TGTGCCAGCAGACCTACAGGGTTCTCTGGAAACACCATATATTTT. The encoded protein is CASRPTGFSGNTIYF.

This rearrangement joins TRBV7-8 to TRBJ1-4; tentative D call: TRBD1 (5 bases). CDR1 is SGHVS and CDR2 is FQNEAQ in the germline V gene. The CDR3 spans 11 residues. V was clipped by 5 bases and J by 13 bases, with 11 bases between them. The CDR3 region is CASSPPGTLFF. CDR3 DNA: TGTGCCAGCAGCCCCCCAGGGACACTGTTTTTT. Full variable domain (remainder filled in from reference TRBV7-8 and TRBJ1-4): GAGVSQSPRYKVAKRGQDVALRCDPISGHVSLFWYQQALGQGPEFLTYFQNEAQLDKSGLPSDRFFAERPEGSVSTLKIQRTQQEDSAVYLCASSPPGTLFFGSGTQLSVL.

This sequence joins TRBV11-1 and TRBJ1-3; D remains unclear. V was trimmed by 4 bases and J by 0 bases, leaving 13 bases between them. Germline CDR1 is SGHAT and CDR2 is FQDESV (reference sequence). The CDR3 length is 16 residues. CDR3 DNA: TGTGCCAGCAGCTCATCGGGCCCCGACTCTGGAAACACCATATATTTT. Translating gives CASSSSGPDSGNTIYF.

The chain employs TRBV5-4 and TRBJ1-1; a weak D match, TRBD1 (6 bases). Trimming shortened V by 3 bases and J by 6 bases, and 18 bases separated the two germline ends. The CDR3 is made up of 15 amino acids. Germline loops: CDR1 SGHNT, CDR2 YYREEE (reference sequence). The CDR3 region is CASSYTTGLGAEAFF. The CDR3 coding sequence is TGTGCCAGCAGCTACACAACAGGGCTTGGCGCTGAAGCTTTCTTT.

This clone appeared once. The chain is built from TRBV7-9 and TRBJ2-2; D uncertain. V was trimmed by 5 bases and J by 2 bases, leaving 12 bases between them. The germline V gene encodes CDR1 SEHNR and CDR2 FQNEAQ (reference sequence). The CDR3 has 15 residues. CDR3 region: CASSPGPTNTGELFF. The CDR3 nucleotides are TGTGCCAGCAGCCCCGGACCCACAAACACCGGGGAGCTGTTTTTT. Based on the CDR3 plus reference TRBV7-9 and TRBJ2-2, the full variable domain is DTGVSQNPRHKITKRGQNVTFRCDPISEHNRLYWYRQTLGQGPEFLTYFQNEAQLEKSRLLSDRFSAERPKGSFSTLEIQRTEQGDSAMYLCASSPGPTNTGELFFGEGSRLTVL.

The gene calls are TRBV2 and TRBJ2-2, with D perhaps matching TRBD1 (6 bases). The V end lost 4 bases, the J end lost 1 base, and 7 bases lay between the germline ends. The CDR3 spans 14 residues. Germline CDR1 SNHLY, CDR2 FYNNEI. DNA for the CDR3: TGTGCCAGCAGTGTACAGGGGAACACCGGGGAGCTGTTTTTT. Translation: CASSVQGNTGELFF.